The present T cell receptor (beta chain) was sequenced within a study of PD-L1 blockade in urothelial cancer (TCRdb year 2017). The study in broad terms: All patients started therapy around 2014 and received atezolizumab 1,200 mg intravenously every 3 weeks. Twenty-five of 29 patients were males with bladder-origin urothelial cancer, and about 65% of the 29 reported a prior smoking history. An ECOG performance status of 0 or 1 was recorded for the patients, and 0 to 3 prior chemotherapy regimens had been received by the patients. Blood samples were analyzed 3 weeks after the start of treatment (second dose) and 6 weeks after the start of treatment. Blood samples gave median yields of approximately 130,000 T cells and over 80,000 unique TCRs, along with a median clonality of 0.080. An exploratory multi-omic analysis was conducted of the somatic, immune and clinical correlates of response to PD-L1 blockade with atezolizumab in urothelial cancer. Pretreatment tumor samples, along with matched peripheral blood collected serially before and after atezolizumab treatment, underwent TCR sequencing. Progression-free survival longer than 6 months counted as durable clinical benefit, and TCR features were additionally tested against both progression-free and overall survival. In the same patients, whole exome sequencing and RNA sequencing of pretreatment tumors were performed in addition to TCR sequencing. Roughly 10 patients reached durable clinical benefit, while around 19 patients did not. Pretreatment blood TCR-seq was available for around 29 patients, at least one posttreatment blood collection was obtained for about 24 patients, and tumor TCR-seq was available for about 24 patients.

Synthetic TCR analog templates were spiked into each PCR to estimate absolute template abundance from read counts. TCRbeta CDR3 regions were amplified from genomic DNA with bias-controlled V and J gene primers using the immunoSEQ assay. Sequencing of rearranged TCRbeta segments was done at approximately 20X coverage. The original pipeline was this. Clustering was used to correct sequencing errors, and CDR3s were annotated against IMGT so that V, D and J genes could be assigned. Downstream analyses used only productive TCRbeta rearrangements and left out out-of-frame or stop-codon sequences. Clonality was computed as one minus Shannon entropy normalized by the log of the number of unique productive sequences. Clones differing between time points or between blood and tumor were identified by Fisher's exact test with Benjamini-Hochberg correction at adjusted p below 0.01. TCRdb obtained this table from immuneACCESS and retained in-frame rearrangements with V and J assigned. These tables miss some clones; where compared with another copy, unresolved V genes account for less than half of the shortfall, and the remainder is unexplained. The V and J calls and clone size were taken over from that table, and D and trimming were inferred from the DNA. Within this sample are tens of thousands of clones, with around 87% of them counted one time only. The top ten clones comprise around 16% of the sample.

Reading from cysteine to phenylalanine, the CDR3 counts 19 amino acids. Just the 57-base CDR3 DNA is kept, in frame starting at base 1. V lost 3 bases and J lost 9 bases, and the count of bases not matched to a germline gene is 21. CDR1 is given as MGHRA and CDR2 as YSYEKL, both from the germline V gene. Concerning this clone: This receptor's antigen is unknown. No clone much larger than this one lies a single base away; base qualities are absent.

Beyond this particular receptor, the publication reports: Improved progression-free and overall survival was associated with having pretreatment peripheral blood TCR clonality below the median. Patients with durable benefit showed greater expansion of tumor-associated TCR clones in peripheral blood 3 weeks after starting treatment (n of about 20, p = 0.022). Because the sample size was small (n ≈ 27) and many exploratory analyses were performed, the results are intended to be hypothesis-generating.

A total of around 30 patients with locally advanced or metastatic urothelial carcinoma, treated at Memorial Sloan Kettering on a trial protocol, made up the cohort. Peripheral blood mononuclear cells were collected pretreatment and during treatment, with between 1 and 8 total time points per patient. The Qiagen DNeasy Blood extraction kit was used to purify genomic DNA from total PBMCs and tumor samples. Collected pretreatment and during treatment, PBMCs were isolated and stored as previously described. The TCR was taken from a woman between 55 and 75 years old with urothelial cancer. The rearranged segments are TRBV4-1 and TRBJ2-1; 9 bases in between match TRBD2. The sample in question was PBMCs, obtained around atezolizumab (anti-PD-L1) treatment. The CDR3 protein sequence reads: CASSQPFLAGAVKEGEQFF. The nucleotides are TGCGCCAGCAGCCAGCCGTTCTTAGCGGGAGCGGTCAAGGAGGGTGAGCAGTTCTTC.